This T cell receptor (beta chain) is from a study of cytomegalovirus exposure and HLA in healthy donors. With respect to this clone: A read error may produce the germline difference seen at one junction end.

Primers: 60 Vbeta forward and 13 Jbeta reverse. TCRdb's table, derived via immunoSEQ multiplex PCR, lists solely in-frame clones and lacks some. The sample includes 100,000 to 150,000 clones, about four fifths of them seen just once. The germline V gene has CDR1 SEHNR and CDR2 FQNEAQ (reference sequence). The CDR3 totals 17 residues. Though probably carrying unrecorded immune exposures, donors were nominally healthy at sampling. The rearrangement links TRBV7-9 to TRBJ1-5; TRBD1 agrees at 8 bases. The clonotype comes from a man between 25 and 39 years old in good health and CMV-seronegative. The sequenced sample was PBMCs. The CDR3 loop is CSSSLGSGGSGNQPQHF. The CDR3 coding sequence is TGTTCCAGCAGCTTAGGCTCAGGGGGCAGCGGCAATCAGCCCCAGCATTTT.